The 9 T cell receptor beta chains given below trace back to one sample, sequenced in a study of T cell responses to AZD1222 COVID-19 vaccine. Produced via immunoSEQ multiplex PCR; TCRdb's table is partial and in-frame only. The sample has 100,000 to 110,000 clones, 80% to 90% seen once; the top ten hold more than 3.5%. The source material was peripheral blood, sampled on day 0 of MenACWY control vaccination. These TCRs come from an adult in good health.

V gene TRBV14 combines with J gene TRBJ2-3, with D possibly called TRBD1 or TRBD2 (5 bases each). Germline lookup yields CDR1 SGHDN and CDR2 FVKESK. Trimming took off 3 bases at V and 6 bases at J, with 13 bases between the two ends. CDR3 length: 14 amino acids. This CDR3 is CASSHSRWGDTQYF. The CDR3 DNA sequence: TGTGCCAGCAGCCATTCCCGGTGGGGGGATACGCAGTATTTT.

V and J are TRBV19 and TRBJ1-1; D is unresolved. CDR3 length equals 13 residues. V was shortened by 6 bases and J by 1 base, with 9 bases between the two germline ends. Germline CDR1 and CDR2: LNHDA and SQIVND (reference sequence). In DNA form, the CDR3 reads TGTGCCAGTAGCACGGACGGGAACACTGAAGCTTTCTTT. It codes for CASSTDGNTEAFF.

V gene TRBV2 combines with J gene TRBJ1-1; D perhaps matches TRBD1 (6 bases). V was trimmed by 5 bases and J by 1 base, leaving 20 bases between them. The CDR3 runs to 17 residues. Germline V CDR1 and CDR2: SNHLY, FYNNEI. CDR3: CASSPYGQSFQNTEAFF. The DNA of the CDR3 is TGTGCCAGCAGTCCCTACGGACAGAGCTTCCAGAACACTGAAGCTTTCTTT.

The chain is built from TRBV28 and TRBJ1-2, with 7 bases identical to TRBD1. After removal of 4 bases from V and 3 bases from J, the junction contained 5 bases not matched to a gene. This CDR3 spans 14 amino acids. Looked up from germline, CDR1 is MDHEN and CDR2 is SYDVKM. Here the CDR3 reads CASSSTGQDYGYTF. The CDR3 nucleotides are TGTGCCAGCAGTTCGACAGGGCAAGACTATGGCTACACCTTC.

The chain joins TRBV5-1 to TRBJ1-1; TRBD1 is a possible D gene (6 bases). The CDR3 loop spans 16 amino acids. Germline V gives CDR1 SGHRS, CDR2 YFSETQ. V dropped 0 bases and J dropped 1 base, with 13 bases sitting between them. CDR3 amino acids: CASSLDGQGTNTEAFF. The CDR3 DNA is TGCGCCAGCAGCTTGGATGGTCAGGGGACGAACACTGAAGCTTTCTTT.

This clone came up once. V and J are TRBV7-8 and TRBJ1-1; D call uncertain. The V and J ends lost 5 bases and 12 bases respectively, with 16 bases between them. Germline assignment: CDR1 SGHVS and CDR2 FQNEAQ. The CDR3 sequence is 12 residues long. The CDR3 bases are TGTGCCAGCAGCCCCTTTGGACGGCGGCCTTTCTTT. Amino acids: CASSPFGRRPFF.

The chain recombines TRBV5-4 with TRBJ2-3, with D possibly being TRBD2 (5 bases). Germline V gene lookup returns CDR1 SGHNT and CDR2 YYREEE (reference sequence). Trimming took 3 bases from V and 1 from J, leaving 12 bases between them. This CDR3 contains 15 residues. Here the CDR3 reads CASSSPRTRTDTQYF. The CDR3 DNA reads TGTGCCAGCAGCTCCCCCCGGACTCGCACAGATACGCAGTATTTT.

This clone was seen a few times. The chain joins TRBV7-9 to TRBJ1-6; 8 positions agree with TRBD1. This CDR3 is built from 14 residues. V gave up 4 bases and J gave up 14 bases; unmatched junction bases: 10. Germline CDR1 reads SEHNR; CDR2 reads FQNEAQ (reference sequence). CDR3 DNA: TGTGCCAGCAGCTCCCGGACAGGGACGGAGACCCTCCACTTT. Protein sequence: CASSSRTGTETLHF.

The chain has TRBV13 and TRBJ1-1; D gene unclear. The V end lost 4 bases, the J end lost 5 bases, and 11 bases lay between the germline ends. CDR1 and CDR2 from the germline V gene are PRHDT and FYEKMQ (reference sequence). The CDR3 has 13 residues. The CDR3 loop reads CASSSTRGTEAFF. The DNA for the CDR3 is TGTGCCAGCAGCTCGACACGGGGAACTGAAGCTTTCTTT.